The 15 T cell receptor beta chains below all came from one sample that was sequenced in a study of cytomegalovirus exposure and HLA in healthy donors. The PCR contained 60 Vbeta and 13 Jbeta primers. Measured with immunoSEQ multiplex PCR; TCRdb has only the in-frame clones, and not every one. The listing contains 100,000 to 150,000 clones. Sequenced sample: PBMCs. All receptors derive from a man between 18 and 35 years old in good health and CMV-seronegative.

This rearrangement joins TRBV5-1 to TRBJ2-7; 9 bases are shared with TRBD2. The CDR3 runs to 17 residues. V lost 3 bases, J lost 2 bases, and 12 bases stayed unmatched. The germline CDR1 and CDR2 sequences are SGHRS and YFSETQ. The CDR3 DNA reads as TGCGCCAGCAGCTCAGGACTAGCGCCACAACCTACCTACGAGCAGTACTTC. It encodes CASSSGLAPQPTYEQYF. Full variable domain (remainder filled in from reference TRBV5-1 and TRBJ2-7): KAGVTQTPRYLIKTRGQQVTLSCSPISGHRSVSWYQQTPGQGLQFLFEYFSETQRNKGNFPGRFSGRQFSNSRSEMNVSTLELGDSALYLCASSSGLAPQPTYEQYFGPGTRLTVT.

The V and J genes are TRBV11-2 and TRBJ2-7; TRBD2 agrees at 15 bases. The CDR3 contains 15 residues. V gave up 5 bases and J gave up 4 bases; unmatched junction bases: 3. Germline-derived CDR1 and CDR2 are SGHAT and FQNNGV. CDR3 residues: CASSRTSGRVYEQYF. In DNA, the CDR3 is TGTGCCAGCAGCCGGACTAGCGGGAGGGTGTACGAGCAGTACTTC.

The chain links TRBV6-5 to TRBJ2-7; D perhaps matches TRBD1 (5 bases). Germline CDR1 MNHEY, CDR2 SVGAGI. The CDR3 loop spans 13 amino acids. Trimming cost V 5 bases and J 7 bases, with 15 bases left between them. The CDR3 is CASSPLGAGEQYF. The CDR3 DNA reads TGTGCCAGCAGTCCTCTAGGGGCAGGGGAGCAGTACTTC.

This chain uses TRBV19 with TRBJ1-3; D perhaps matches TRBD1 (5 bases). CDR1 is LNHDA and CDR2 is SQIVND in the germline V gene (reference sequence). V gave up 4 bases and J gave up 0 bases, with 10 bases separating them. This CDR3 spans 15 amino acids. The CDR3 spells CASSNYRSSGNTIYF. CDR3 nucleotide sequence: TGTGCCAGTAGTAACTACAGGAGCTCTGGAAACACCATATATTTT.

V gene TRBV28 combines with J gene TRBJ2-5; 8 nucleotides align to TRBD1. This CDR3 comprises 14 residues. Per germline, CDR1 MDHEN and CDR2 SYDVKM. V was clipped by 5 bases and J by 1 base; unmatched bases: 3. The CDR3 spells CASSMQGAQETQYF. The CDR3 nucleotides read TGTGCCAGCAGTATGCAGGGGGCCCAAGAGACCCAGTACTTC. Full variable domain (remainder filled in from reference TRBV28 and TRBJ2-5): DVKVTQSSRYLVKRTGEKVFLECVQDMDHENMFWYRQDPGLGLRLIYFSYDVKMKEKGDIPEGYSVSREKKERFSLILESASTNQTSMYLCASSMQGAQETQYFGPGTRLLVL.

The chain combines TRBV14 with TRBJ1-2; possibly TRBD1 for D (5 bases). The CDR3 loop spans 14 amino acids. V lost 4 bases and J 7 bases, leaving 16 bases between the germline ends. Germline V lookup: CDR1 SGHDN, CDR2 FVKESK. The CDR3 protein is CASSPGGGPRGYTF. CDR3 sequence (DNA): TGTGCCAGCAGCCCGGGGGGGGGTCCCCGTGGCTACACCTTC.

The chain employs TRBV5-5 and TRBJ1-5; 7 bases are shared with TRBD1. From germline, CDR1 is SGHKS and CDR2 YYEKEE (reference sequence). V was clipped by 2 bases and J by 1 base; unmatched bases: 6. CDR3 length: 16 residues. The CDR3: CASSFNRGTSNQPQHF. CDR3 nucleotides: TGTGCCAGCAGCTTTAACAGGGGTACGAGCAATCAGCCCCAGCATTTT.

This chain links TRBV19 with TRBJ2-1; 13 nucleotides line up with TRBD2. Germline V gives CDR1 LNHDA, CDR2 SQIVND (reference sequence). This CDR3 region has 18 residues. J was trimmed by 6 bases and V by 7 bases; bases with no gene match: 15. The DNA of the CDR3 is TGTGCCAGTACCCCCGGGTGGCTGACTAGCGGGAGGAGCAATGAGCAGTTCTTC. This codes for CASTPGWLTSGRSNEQFF.

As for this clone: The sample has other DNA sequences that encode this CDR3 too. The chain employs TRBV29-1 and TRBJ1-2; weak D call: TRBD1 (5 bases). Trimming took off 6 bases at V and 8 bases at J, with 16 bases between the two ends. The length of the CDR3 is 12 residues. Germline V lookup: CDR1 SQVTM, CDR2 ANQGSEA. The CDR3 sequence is CSVDESQGGYTF. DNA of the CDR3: TGCAGCGTCGATGAGTCGCAGGGAGGCTACACCTTC.

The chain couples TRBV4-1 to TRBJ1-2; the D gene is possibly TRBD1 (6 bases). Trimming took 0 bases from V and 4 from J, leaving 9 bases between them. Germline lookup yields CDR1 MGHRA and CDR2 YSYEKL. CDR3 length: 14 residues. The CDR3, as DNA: TGCGCCAGCAGCCAAGATACAGGGATCTATGGCTACACCTTC. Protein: CASSQDTGIYGYTF.

The DNA of the CDR3 is TGTGCCAGCAGTGATGTGGCGGGACAGGCCTCCTACGAGCAGTACTTC. The encoded protein is CASSDVAGQASYEQYF. V is TRBV25-1 and J is TRBJ2-7; 8 bases are a match to TRBD1. V lost 3 bases and J lost 0; bases outside the gene matches: 7. The CDR3 covers 16 residues. Germline V gene lookup returns CDR1 MGHDK and CDR2 SYGVNS.

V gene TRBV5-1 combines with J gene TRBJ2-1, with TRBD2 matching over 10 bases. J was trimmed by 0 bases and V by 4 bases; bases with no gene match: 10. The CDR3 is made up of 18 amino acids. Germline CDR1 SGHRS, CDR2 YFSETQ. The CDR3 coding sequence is TGCGCCAGCAGCCGTCCTACTAGCGGGAAGAGCTCCTACAATGAGCAGTTCTTC. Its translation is CASSRPTSGKSSYNEQFF.

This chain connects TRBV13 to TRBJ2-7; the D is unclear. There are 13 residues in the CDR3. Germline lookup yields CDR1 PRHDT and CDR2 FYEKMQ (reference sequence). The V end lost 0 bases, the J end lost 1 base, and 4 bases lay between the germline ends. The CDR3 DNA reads TGTGCCAGCAGCTTAGGGCTATCCTACGAGCAGTACTTC. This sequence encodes CASSLGLSYEQYF. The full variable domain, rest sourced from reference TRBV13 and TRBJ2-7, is AAGVIQSPRHLIKEKRETATLKCYPIPRHDTVYWYQQGPGQDPQFLISFYEKMQSDKGSIPDRFSAQQFSDYHSELNMSSLELGDSALYFCASSLGLSYEQYFGPGTRLTVT.

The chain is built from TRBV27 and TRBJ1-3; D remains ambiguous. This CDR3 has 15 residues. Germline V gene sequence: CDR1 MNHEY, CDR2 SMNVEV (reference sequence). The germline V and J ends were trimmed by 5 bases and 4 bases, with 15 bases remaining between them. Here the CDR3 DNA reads TGTGCCAGCAGTCCCTCGAGGGCGGTCGGAAACACCATATATTTT. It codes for CASSPSRAVGNTIYF.

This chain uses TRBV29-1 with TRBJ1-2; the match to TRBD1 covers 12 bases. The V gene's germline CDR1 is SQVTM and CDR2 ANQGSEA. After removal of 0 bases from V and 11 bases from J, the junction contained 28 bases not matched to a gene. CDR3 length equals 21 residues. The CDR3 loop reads CSVEDRGTGGETDYYGYGYTF. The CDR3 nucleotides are TGCAGCGTTGAAGATCGGGGGACAGGGGGCGAGACCGACTATTATGGCTACGGATACACCTTC.